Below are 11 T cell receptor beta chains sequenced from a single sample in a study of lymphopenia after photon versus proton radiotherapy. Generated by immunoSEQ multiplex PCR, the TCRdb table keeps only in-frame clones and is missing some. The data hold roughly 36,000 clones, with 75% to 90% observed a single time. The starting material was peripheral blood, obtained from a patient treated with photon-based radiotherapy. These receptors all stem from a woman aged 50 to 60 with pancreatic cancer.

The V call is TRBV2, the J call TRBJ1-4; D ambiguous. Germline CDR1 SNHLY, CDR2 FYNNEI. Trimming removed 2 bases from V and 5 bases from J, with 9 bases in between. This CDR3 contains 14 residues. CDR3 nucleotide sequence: TGTGCCAGCAGTGAATTCCTAAAGAATGAAAAACTGTTTTTT. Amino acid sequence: CASSEFLKNEKLFF.

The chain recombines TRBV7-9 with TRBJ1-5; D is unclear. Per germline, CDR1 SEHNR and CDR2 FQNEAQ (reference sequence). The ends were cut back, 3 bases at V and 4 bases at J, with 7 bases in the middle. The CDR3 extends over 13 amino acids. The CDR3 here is CASSLALNQPQHF. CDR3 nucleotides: TGTGCCAGCAGCTTGGCCCTGAATCAGCCCCAGCATTTT.

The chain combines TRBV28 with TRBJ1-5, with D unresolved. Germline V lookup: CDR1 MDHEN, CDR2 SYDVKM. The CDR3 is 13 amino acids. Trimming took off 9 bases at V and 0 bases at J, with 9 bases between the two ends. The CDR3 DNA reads TGTGCCAGTCGTGGGCATAGCAATCAGCCCCAGCATTTT. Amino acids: CASRGHSNQPQHF.

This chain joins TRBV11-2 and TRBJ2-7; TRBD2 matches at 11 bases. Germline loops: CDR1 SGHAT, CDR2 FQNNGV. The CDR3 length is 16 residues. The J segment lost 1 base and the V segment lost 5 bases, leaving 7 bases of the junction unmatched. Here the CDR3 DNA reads TGTGCCAGCAGCAGGGGGTTAGCGGGAGGGTCCTACGAGCAGTACTTC. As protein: CASSRGLAGGSYEQYF.

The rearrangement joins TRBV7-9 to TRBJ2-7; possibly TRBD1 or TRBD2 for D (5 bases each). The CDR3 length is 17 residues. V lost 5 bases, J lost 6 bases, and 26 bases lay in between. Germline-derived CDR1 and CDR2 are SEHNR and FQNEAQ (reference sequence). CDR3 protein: CASSLEPPRVAQGEQYF. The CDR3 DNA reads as TGTGCCAGCAGCCTCGAACCGCCGCGGGTCGCGCAGGGCGAGCAGTACTTC.

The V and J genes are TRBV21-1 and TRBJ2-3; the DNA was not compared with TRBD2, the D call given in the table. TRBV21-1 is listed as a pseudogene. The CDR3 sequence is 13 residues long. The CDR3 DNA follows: TGTGCCAGCCCCCGAGGAGTCGCAGATACGCAGTATTTT. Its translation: CASPRGVADTQYF.

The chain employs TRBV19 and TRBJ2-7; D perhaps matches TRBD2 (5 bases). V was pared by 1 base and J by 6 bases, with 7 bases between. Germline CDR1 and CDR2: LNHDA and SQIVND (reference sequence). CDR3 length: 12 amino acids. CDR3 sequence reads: CASSIGEREQYF. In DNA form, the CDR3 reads TGTGCCAGTAGTATAGGGGAGCGCGAGCAGTACTTC.

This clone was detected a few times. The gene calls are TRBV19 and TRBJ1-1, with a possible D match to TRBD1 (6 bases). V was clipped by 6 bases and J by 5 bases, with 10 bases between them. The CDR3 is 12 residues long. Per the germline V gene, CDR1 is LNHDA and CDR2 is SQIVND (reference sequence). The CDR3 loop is CASSGDITEAFF. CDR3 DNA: TGTGCCAGTAGCGGGGACATAACTGAAGCTTTCTTT.

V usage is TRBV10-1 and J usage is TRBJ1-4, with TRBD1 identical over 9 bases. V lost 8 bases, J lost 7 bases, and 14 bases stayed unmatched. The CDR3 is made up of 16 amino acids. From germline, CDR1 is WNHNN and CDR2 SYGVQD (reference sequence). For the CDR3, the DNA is TGCGCCAGCCTGGACAGGGGCGCCCGGTGGGGTGAAAAACTGTTTTTT. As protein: CASLDRGARWGEKLFF.

CDR3 sequence: CASSLAAGGNQPQHF. CDR3 bases: TGCGCCAGCAGCTTGGCTGCCGGCGGCAATCAGCCCCAGCATTTT. The chain carries TRBV5-1 and TRBJ1-5; no firm D call. Trimming stripped 0 bases from V and 2 bases from J, with 9 bases between. Germline V gene sequence: CDR1 SGHRS, CDR2 YFSETQ. This CDR3 is 15 amino acids long.

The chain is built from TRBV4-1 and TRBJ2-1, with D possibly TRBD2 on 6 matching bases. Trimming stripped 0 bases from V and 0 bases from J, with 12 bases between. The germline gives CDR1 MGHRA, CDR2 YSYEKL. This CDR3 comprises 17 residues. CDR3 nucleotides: TGCGCCAGCAGCCAAGATCGGGGACTGAGCTCCTACAATGAGCAGTTCTTC. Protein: CASSQDRGLSSYNEQFF.